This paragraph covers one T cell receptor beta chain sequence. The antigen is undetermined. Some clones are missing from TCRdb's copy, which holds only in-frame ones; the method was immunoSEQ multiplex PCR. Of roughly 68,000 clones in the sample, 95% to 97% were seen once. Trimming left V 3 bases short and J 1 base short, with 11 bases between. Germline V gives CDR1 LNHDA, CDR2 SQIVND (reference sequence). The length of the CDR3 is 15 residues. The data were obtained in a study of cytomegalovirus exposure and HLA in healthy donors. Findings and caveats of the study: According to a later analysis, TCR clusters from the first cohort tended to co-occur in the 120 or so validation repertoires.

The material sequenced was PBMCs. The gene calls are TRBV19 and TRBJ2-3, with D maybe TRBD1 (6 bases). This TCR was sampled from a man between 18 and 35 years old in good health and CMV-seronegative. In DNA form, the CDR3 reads TGTGCCAGTAGTATGCAACAGGGAGGCACAGATACGCAGTATTTT. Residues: CASSMQQGGTDTQYF.